The 30 T cell receptor beta chains in this list originate from one sample, sequenced in a study of T cell responses to AZD1222 COVID-19 vaccine. Sequencing was performed with immunoSEQ multiplex PCR; in TCRdb, only in-frame clones are kept and a portion is missing. The table lists tens of thousands of clones, roughly 90% of them singletons. The sample was peripheral blood, taken on day 0 of AZD1222 vaccination. Receptors originate from an adult in good health.

This clone has a single count. This chain links TRBV2 with TRBJ1-2; TRBD1 agrees at 7 bases. This CDR3 region has 15 residues. Germline V gene data show CDR1 as SNHLY and CDR2 as FYNNEI. Trimming cost V 4 bases and J 8 bases; bases outside gene matches: 13. CDR3 in amino acids: CASSVNRGIVDGYTF. The DNA of the CDR3 is TGTGCCAGCAGTGTCAACAGGGGAATTGTCGACGGCTACACCTTC.

This sequence joins TRBV6-5 and TRBJ2-7, with 8 bases identical to TRBD1. The trim removed 8 bases at V and 3 bases at J, leaving 12 bases unmatched. The CDR3 has 15 residues. Germline V gene data show CDR1 as MNHEY and CDR2 as SVGAGI. The CDR3 region is CASSLTRDRSYEQYF. The CDR3 DNA reads as TGTGCCAGCTCTCTCACCCGGGACAGGAGCTACGAGCAGTACTTC.

V is TRBV5-6 and J is TRBJ2-7; 8 bases fit TRBD1. The CDR3 length is 17 residues. Germline values: CDR1 SGHDT, CDR2 YYEEEE. Unmatched junction bases numbered 11, after V lost 2 bases and J lost 1 base. The CDR3 sequence is CASSFTGTGSESYEQYF. The DNA for the CDR3 is TGTGCCAGCAGCTTTACCGGGACAGGTTCGGAATCCTACGAGCAGTACTTC.

The sample holds one count of this clone. The rearrangement joins TRBV6-4 to TRBJ2-1; the D gene is possibly TRBD2 (6 bases). The CDR3 sequence is 20 residues long. Trimming removed 2 bases from V and 7 bases from J, with 30 bases in between. CDR1 is MRHNA, CDR2 SNTAGT, per germline. The CDR3 DNA follows: TGTGCCAGCAGTGACGGGGCGGGGCTAGCGTCCACCCATAAGAGTAATGAGCAGTTCTTC. This sequence encodes CASSDGAGLASTHKSNEQFF.

The rearrangement joins TRBV19 to TRBJ2-1; 9 bases are a match to TRBD2. The CDR3 loop spans 15 amino acids. In germline, CDR1 is LNHDA, CDR2 SQIVND (reference sequence). V lost 3 bases to trimming and J lost 8 bases; unmatched junction nucleotides: 8. The CDR3 sequence: CASSIGGGATHEQFF. CDR3 sequence (DNA): TGTGCCAGTAGTATTGGCGGGGGGGCCACGCATGAGCAGTTCTTC.

The chain recombines TRBV4-1 with TRBJ1-2; maybe TRBD1 (5 bases). This CDR3 has 15 residues. Trimming removed 5 bases from V and 5 bases from J, with 18 bases in between. Germline CDR1 and CDR2: MGHRA and YSYEKL. CDR3 protein: CASSGLGGAEYGYTF. The CDR3 bases are TGCGCCAGCAGCGGCCTGGGTGGGGCTGAATATGGCTACACCTTC.

CDR3 bases: TGTGCCAGCTCCCGGGACACGGCTCCCGATACGCAGTATTTT. Translation gives CASSRDTAPDTQYF. This sequence joins TRBV18 and TRBJ2-3, with D possibly matching TRBD1 (6 bases). V was clipped by 6 bases and J by 6 bases, with 16 bases between them. CDR1 KGHSH and CDR2 LQKENI come from the germline V gene. This CDR3 has 14 residues.

This clone was found a few times. The V and J genes are TRBV7-2 and TRBJ1-5; 7 bases align to TRBD1. V shed 1 base and J 5 bases; nucleotides not matched to a gene: 5. The CDR3 extends over 15 amino acids. The germline V gene encodes CDR1 SGHTA and CDR2 FQGNSA. Here the CDR3 DNA reads TGTGCCAGCAGCTTAGTAGGACAGGACCATCAGCCCCAGCATTTT. It specifies CASSLVGQDHQPQHF.

The J gene is TRBJ2-5, the V gene TRBV11-1; perhaps D is TRBD1 or TRBD2 (5 bases each). CDR1 and CDR2 from the germline V gene are SGHAT and FQDESV (reference sequence). V lost 3 bases and J lost 4, with 12 bases in between. The CDR3 is 14 residues long. The CDR3 DNA reads TGTGCCAGCAGCTTGGAGATGAGGGGAGAGACCCAGTACTTC. This gives the protein CASSLEMRGETQYF.

The chain uses TRBV7-9 and TRBJ1-3, with D hard to call. V lost 1 base to trimming and J lost 2 bases, with 15 bases between them. CDR1 is SEHNR, CDR2 FQNEAQ, per germline (reference sequence). CDR3 length: 17 residues. CDR3 sequence (DNA): TGTGCCAGCAGCTTAGGGGCGGTTCGGGTTGCTGGAAACACCATATATTTT. Protein product: CASSLGAVRVAGNTIYF.

The gene calls are TRBV19 and TRBJ1-6; D unclear. This CDR3 has 18 amino acids. V lost 4 bases to trimming and J lost 7 bases, with 23 bases between them. Germline-derived CDR1 and CDR2 are LNHDA and SQIVND (reference sequence). In DNA form, the CDR3 reads TGTGCCAGTAGTACCCGTTACAGTTTGGTACGCACAAATTCACCCCTCCACTTT. Translating it yields CASSTRYSLVRTNSPLHF. Filled out from reference TRBV19 and TRBJ1-6, the complete variable domain reads DGGITQSPKYLFRKEGQNVTLSCEQNLNHDAMYWYRQDPGQGLRLIYYSQIVNDFQKGDIAEGYSVSREKKESFPLTVTSAQKNPTAFYLCASSTRYSLVRTNSPLHFGNGTRLTVT.

The chain couples TRBV10-3 to TRBJ2-3; D is uncertain. Deletions cut 4 bases from V and 3 bases from J, with 11 bases between. The germline V gene has CDR1 ENHRY and CDR2 SYGVKD. The CDR3 is 14 amino acids. CDR3 amino acids: CAISARQTTDTQYF. The CDR3 DNA follows: TGTGCCATCAGTGCTCGTCAGACAACAGATACGCAGTATTTT.

The chain is built from TRBV7-3 and TRBJ2-3; D gene unclear. This CDR3 has 14 residues. Germline-derived CDR1 and CDR2 are SGHTA and FQGTGA. V shed 4 bases and J shed 6 bases, with 14 bases lying between them. Here the CDR3 DNA reads TGTGCCAGCAGCTCCCCTCCACCCGGGGATACGCAGTATTTT. It specifies CASSSPPPGDTQYF.

The chain uses TRBV19 and TRBJ2-3, with D uncertain. Germline V gene data show CDR1 as LNHDA and CDR2 as SQIVND (reference sequence). V was pared by 7 bases and J by 0 bases, with 11 bases between. This CDR3 is built from 14 residues. Here the CDR3 DNA reads TGTGCCAGTACCTTCGACCCTAGCACAGATACGCAGTATTTT. Encoded protein: CASTFDPSTDTQYF.

The V gene is TRBV4-2, the J gene TRBJ1-5; D ambiguous. The CDR3 consists of 15 residues. V lost 0 bases, J lost 4 bases, and 10 bases lay in between. From germline, CDR1 is LGHNA and CDR2 YNFKEQ. The CDR3 sequence: CASSQDSSLNQPQHF. The CDR3 DNA is TGTGCCAGCAGCCAAGATTCAAGCTTAAATCAGCCCCAGCATTTT.

This sequence joins TRBV7-2 and TRBJ2-2, with D perhaps TRBD1 or TRBD2 (6 bases each). Germline V gives CDR1 SGHTA, CDR2 FQGNSA. The germline V and J ends were trimmed by 5 bases and 7 bases, with 20 bases remaining between them. The CDR3 runs 16 residues. CDR3 amino acids: CASSPQEWGAGGELFF. The CDR3 DNA sequence: TGTGCCAGCAGCCCCCAGGAGTGGGGGGCCGGCGGGGAGCTGTTTTTT.

The gene calls are TRBV11-1 and TRBJ2-1; maybe TRBD1 (6 bases). Germline loops: CDR1 SGHAT, CDR2 FQDESV (reference sequence). The CDR3 totals 14 residues. Trimming cost V 2 bases and J 11 bases, with 16 bases left between them. The CDR3 is CASSLPEWTEKQFF. In nucleotides, the CDR3 is TGTGCCAGCAGCTTACCCGAGTGGACAGAGAAGCAGTTCTTC.

The chain employs TRBV7-2 and TRBJ1-4; the D gene is possibly TRBD1 (5 bases). This CDR3 comprises 12 residues. Germline-derived CDR1 and CDR2 are SGHTA and FQGNSA. The CDR3 coding sequence is TGTGCAACCAGGGAACCTAATGAAAAACTGTTTTTT. Protein sequence: CATREPNEKLFF.

The J gene is TRBJ2-2, the V gene TRBV6-5, with 9 positions matching TRBD1. CDR3 length: 14 residues. CDR1 and CDR2 from the germline V gene are MNHEY and SVGAGI. With V trimmed by 6 bases and J by 2 bases, 1 base remained unmatched. The DNA of the CDR3 is TGTGCCAGCAGGGGACAGGGTAACACCGGGGAGCTGTTTTTT. Translation: CASRGQGNTGELFF.

The chain links TRBV6-5 to TRBJ2-3, with D perhaps TRBD1 (6 bases). This CDR3 has 15 amino acids. Trimming took 6 bases from V and 0 from J, leaving 13 bases between them. From germline, CDR1 is MNHEY and CDR2 SVGAGI. The CDR3 DNA follows: TGTGCCAGCAGGCTAGGACAGAGAAGCACAGATACGCAGTATTTT. It is translated as CASRLGQRSTDTQYF.

The V call is TRBV5-1, the J call TRBJ2-2; D unresolved. Germline V gives CDR1 SGHRS, CDR2 YFSETQ. Trimming took 0 bases from V and 4 from J, leaving 13 bases between them. This CDR3 region has 16 residues. CDR3 amino acids: CASSLETQPGTGELFF. The DNA for the CDR3 is TGCGCCAGCAGCTTGGAAACCCAGCCGGGCACCGGGGAGCTGTTTTTT.

This chain connects TRBV7-6 to TRBJ2-2, with TRBD1 identical over 8 bases. Germline values: CDR1 SGHVS, CDR2 FNYEAQ. The length of the CDR3 is 18 residues. The trim removed 5 bases at V and 6 bases at J, leaving 17 bases unmatched. DNA for the CDR3: TGTGCCAGCAGCATCCTATTGGGGCGGACAGGGTTGGCCGGGGAGCTGTTTTTT. Translated, it gives CASSILLGRTGLAGELFF.

This clone was counted between two and nine times. The chain employs TRBV5-1 and TRBJ2-3; 14 bases agree with TRBD2. CDR1 is SGHRS and CDR2 is YFSETQ in the germline V gene. Trimming at V came to 4 bases and at J to 2 bases, leaving 9 bases not matched to a gene. The CDR3 sequence is 18 residues long. CDR3 sequence: CASSKGLAGGGHTDTQYF. In DNA form, the CDR3 reads TGCGCCAGCAGCAAAGGACTAGCGGGGGGCGGACACACAGATACGCAGTATTTT.

For the CDR3, the DNA is TGTGCCAGCAGTCCCGACAGGAGACGGCAGTACTTC. Its protein is CASSPDRRRQYF. This rearrangement joins TRBV6-5 to TRBJ2-7; tentative D call: TRBD1 (6 bases). The CDR3 has 12 amino acids. Germline assignment: CDR1 MNHEY and CDR2 SVGAGI. V was shortened by 5 bases and J by 9 bases, with 14 bases between the two germline ends.

The rearrangement joins TRBV5-4 to TRBJ2-2; 11 bases are a match to TRBD1. Germline CDR1 and CDR2: SGHNT and YYREEE (reference sequence). V dropped 5 bases and J dropped 2; count of bases not matched to a gene: 5. The CDR3 totals 16 residues. CDR3: CASRSDRGPNTGELFF. For the CDR3, the DNA is TGTGCCAGCAGATCGGACAGGGGGCCTAACACCGGGGAGCTGTTTTTT.

The V gene is TRBV7-9, the J gene TRBJ2-1; D possibly corresponds to TRBD2 (5 bases). Germline V CDR1 and CDR2: SEHNR, FQNEAQ (reference sequence). Trimming removed 1 base at V and 6 bases at J, with 16 bases between. This CDR3 spans 16 amino acids. The CDR3 region is CASSLGGFGLRNEQFF. The CDR3, as DNA: TGTGCCAGCAGCTTAGGAGGGTTCGGGCTTCGCAATGAGCAGTTCTTC.

The V gene is TRBV6-2 or TRBV6-3, the J gene TRBJ1-2, with a weak D call TRBD1 (5 bases). Trimming left V 5 bases short and J 7 bases short, with 23 bases between. Germline lookup yields CDR1 MNHEY and CDR2 SVGEGT. The CDR3 has 16 amino acids. CDR3: CASSQDRDGVAPGYTF. DNA of the CDR3: TGTGCCAGCAGTCAGGACCGGGACGGAGTAGCCCCTGGCTACACCTTC.

The chain couples TRBV7-3 to TRBJ2-1, with D unclear. Per the germline V gene, CDR1 is SGHTA and CDR2 is FQGTGA. CDR3 length: 15 residues. With 3 bases removed from V and 4 bases from J, the gap between germline ends came to 13 bases. In nucleotides, the CDR3 is TGTGCCAGCAGCTTGGTGGCAGGAGATTACAATGAGCAGTTCTTC. Its translation: CASSLVAGDYNEQFF.

The chain uses TRBV7-9 and TRBJ1-1; D possibly corresponds to TRBD1 (5 bases). V lost 4 bases and J lost 8, with 11 bases in between. This CDR3 comprises 12 residues. The V gene's germline CDR1 is SEHNR and CDR2 FQNEAQ (reference sequence). The CDR3 loop reads CASSWRWTEAFF. CDR3 DNA: TGTGCCAGCAGCTGGAGGTGGACAGAAGCTTTCTTT.

V is TRBV4-3 and J is TRBJ1-2; 8 positions match TRBD1. CDR3 size: 20 residues. After removal of 0 bases from V and 2 bases from J, the junction contained 17 bases not matched to a gene. Germline-derived CDR1 and CDR2 are LGHNA and YSLEER. The DNA for the CDR3 is TGCGCCAGCAGCCAAGATATCGCTGGCCGGTGGGCAGGGGGCAACTATGGCTACACCTTC. This encodes CASSQDIAGRWAGGNYGYTF.